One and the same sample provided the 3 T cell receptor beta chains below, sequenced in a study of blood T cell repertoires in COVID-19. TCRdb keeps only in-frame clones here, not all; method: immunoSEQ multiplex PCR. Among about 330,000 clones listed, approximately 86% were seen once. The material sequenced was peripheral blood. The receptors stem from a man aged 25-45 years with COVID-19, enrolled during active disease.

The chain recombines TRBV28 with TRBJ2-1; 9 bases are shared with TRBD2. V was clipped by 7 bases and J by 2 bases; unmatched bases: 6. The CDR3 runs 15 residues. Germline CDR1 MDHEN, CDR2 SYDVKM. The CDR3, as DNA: TGTGCCAGCACCCTAGCGGGACAAGCCTACAATGAGCAGTTCTTC. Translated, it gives CASTLAGQAYNEQFF.

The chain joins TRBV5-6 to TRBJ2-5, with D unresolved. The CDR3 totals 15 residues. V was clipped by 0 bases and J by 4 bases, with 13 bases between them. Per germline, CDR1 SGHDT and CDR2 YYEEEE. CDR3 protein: CASSLGFGVAETQYF. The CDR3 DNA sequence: TGTGCCAGCAGCTTGGGGTTCGGCGTAGCAGAGACCCAGTACTTC.

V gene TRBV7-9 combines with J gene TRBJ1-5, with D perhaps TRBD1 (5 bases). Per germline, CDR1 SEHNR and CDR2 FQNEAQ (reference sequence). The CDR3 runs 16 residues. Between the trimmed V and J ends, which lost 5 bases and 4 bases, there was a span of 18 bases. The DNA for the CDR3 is TGTGCCAGCAGCCCCGCGGTCGGCAGGGTGAATCAGCCCCAGCATTTT. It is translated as CASSPAVGRVNQPQHF. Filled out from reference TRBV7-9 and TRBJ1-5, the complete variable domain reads DTGVSQNPRHKITKRGQNVTFRCDPISEHNRLYWYRQTLGQGPEFLTYFQNEAQLEKSRLLSDRFSAERPKGSFSTLEIQRTEQGDSAMYLCASSPAVGRVNQPQHFGDGTRLSIL.